This T cell receptor beta chain emerged from a study of control samples from healthy donors and cancer patients. Sequencing was performed with immunoSEQ multiplex PCR; in TCRdb, only in-frame clones are kept and a portion is missing. This table holds 100,000 to 150,000 clones, more than 80% found once. This CDR3 contains 13 residues. Trimming pared 4 bases from V and 2 bases from J, leaving 12 bases between. CDR1 and CDR2 (germline): SQVTM, ANQGSEA. Sequencing input: blood. The chain joins TRBV29-1 to TRBJ2-7; D gene uncertain. The source of this sequence is a man aged 40-49 years in good health. DNA for the CDR3: TGCAGCGTTGTCCGGCAGGACCCCTACGAGCAGTACTTC. The encoded protein is CSVVRQDPYEQYF.